The source of this TCR beta chain is a study of blood T cells in healthy people across ages. CDR1 and CDR2 from the germline V gene are SGHRS and YFSETQ. The CDR3 contains 15 residues. Sample-barcoded 5' priming and a J-beta primer mix drove a second PCR of about 7 to 12 cycles. Via MiXCR, TCRdb re-called the 5' RACE reads, giving one row per CDR3 protein. The sample lists over 550,000 distinct CDR3 sequences, approximately 30% seen once, with more than 15% in the top ten. This clonotype was found a few times. Antigen unknown. One base away lies a much larger clone, so this may be a sequencing read error. Study observations and caveats: No one knew whether donors had CMV, which possibly confounded expanded clonotype changes.

The sequencing input was blood. The V call is TRBV5-1, the J call TRBJ2-6; possible D gene TRBD1, 5 bases. The sequence was obtained from a woman over 75 in good health. CDR3 bases: TGCGCCAGCAGCTTCGGTGGCTCTGGGGCCAACGTCCGGACTTTC. This encodes CASSFGGSGANVRTF.